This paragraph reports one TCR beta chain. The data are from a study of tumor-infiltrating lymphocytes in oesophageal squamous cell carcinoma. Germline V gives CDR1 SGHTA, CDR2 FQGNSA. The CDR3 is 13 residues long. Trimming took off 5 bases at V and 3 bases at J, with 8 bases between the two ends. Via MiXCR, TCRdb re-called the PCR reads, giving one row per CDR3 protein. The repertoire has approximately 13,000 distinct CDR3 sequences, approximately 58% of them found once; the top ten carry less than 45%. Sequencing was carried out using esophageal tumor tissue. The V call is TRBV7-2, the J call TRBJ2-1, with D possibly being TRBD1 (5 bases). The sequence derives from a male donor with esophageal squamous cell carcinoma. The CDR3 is CASSIGHYNEQFF. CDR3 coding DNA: TGTGCCAGCAGCATAGGACACTACAATGAGCAGTTCTTC.